These T cell receptor beta chains were read from a single sample in a study of T cells expressing NK-cell markers. Reprocessing the 5' RACE reads, TCRdb reports a single entry for every CDR3 protein and omits DNA. The specimen's table records about 260,000 distinct CDR3 sequences. Sequenced: blood T cells: a sorted CD56 or NKG2C T cell subset, CD4+ or CD8+ T cells, or bulk PBMC T cells (not recorded which). All receptors come from a woman aged 18 to 69 in good health. Both conserved end residues are part of each CDR3.

V	J	CDR3
TRBV3-1	TRBJ2-1	CASSQGSGRNEQFF
TRBV29-1	TRBJ2-1	CSVSSQNEQFF
TRBV20-1	TRBJ1-5	CSARAPLASNQPQHF
TRBV5-4	TRBJ2-1	CASSLMLAGTGQFF
TRBV4-1	TRBJ2-5	CASSQARAEETQYF
TRBV6-1	TRBJ1-2	CASNQGQGRLGYTF
TRBV7-9	TRBJ2-1	CASSLALPGSGVNEQFF
TRBV19	TRBJ1-5	CASRPQLHSNQPQHF
TRBV20-1	TRBJ1-1	CSARGIMNTEAFF
TRBV18	TRBJ2-7	CASSGDSGVEQYF
TRBV23-1	TRBJ2-2	CASKPGGVNTGELFF
TRBV20-1	TRBJ2-7	CSARDTRTRVAYEQYF
TRBV5-1	TRBJ1-2	CASSPEGGRVYGYTF
TRBV6-1	TRBJ1-1	CASRCPFGGIMCDTEAFF
TRBV18	TRBJ2-2	CASSPQGYYTGELFF